These 32 T cell receptor beta chains were all obtained from the same sample, sequenced in a study of blood T cells in healthy people across ages. A J-beta primer mix and a sample-barcoded 5' primer were used in a second PCR of about 7 to 12 cycles. In TCRdb, the 5' RACE reads were re-called with MiXCR into one record per CDR3 protein. The sample holds about 1.6 million distinct CDR3 sequences, roughly a third seen once. The sample comprised blood. The source is a woman aged 25-40 years in good health.

Concerning this clonotype itself: One junction end disagrees with the germline gene, perhaps due to a read error. The chain couples TRBV19 to TRBJ2-4; tentatively, D is TRBD2 (5 bases). The CDR3 spans 16 residues. Germline CDR1 LNHDA, CDR2 SQIVND (reference sequence). The CDR3: CGSSTMEAWAGDIQYF. DNA for the CDR3: TGTGGCAGTAGTACTATGGAGGCGTGGGCCGGGGACATTCAGTACTTC.

The chain recombines TRBV9 with TRBJ2-2; the match to TRBD1 covers 8 bases. Per the germline V gene, CDR1 is SGDLS and CDR2 is YYNGEE. CDR3 length equals 15 residues. V lost 0 bases, J lost 6 bases, and 4 bases stayed unmatched. The CDR3 sequence is CASSVEQGVAGELFF. The DNA for the CDR3 is TGTGCCAGCAGCGTAGAACAGGGGGTCGCCGGGGAGCTGTTTTTT. The full variable domain, completed using reference TRBV9 and TRBJ2-2, is DSGVTQTPKHLITATGQRVTLRCSPRSGDLSVYWYQQSLDQGLQFLIQYYNGEERAKGNILERFSAQQFPDLHSELNLSSLELGDSALYFCASSVEQGVAGELFFGEGSRLTVL.

Notes on this clonotype: A junction end diverges from the germline sequence, so it may reflect a read error. The genes are TRBV10-3 and TRBJ2-7; TRBD2 is a possible D gene (5 bases). CDR1 is ENHRY and CDR2 is SYGVKD in the germline V gene. This CDR3 contains 14 residues. DNA of the CDR3: TGTGCCATCAGGGAGTCGGCGGAGGCCTACGAGCAGTACTTC. Translation gives CAIRESAEAYEQYF.

This chain links TRBV27 with TRBJ2-5; 7 bases align to TRBD2. Trimming cost V 2 bases and J 5 bases; bases outside gene matches: 11. Germline-derived CDR1 and CDR2 are MNHEY and SMNVEV (reference sequence). The CDR3 spans 16 residues. CDR3 sequence: CASSLGLSGGPETQYF. CDR3 DNA: TGTGCCAGCAGTTTAGGGCTGTCGGGGGGTCCGGAGACCCAGTACTTC.

The V and J genes are TRBV29-1 and TRBJ1-5, with D maybe TRBD1 (6 bases). The V gene's germline CDR1 is SQVTM and CDR2 ANQGSEA. CDR3 length: 12 amino acids. Trimming took 4 bases from V and 13 from J, leaving 17 bases between them. CDR3 sequence: CSVAVGTPEQHF. The CDR3 DNA reads TGCAGCGTTGCGGTAGGGACACCCGAGCAGCATTTT.

The genes are TRBV7-2 and TRBJ2-5, with D unclear. V lost 5 bases and J lost 3, with 10 bases in between. The germline CDR1 and CDR2 sequences are SGHTA and FQGNSA. The CDR3 has 13 amino acids. CDR3 nucleotides: TGTGCCAGCAGCGCTACGGATAAAGAGACCCAGTACTTC. It is translated as CASSATDKETQYF.

This clonotype was recorded once. The V gene is TRBV3-1, the J gene TRBJ1-2; no clear D. Trimming pared 1 base from V and 9 bases from J, leaving 9 bases between. This CDR3 comprises 12 residues. Germline V lookup: CDR1 LGHDT, CDR2 YNNKEL (reference sequence). The CDR3 here is CASSQAGSRYTF. The DNA for the CDR3 is TGTGCCAGCAGCCAAGCGGGGAGCCGCTACACCTTC.

The chain links TRBV20-1 to TRBJ2-1, with D possibly being TRBD2 (5 bases). V was trimmed by 4 bases and J by 3 bases, leaving 10 bases between them. The CDR3 has 13 residues. Germline CDR1 DFQATT, CDR2 SNEGSKA (reference sequence). The CDR3 DNA reads as TGCAGTGCTATCCCAGGAGGCTACAATGAGCAGTTCTTC. Translated: CSAIPGGYNEQFF.

Worth noting for this clonotype: Relative to the germline gene, one junction end is altered; a read error may explain this. The genes are TRBV6-5 and TRBJ2-1, with D unresolved. This CDR3 has 15 amino acids. CDR1 MNHEY and CDR2 SVGAGI come from the germline V gene. CDR3 loop: CASSYSVSTYNGQFF. CDR3 sequence (DNA): TGTGCCAGCAGTTACTCGGTGAGCACCTACAATGGGCAGTTCTTC.

Here the CDR3 reads CASSQGMTNTEAFF. The CDR3 DNA sequence: TGTGCCAGCAGTCAAGGCATGACGAACACTGAAGCTTTCTTT. The rearrangement joins TRBV12-3 or TRBV12-4 to TRBJ1-1; D gene uncertain. V shed 5 bases and J shed 1 base, with 11 bases lying between them. The CDR3 totals 14 residues.

The genes are TRBV6-6 and TRBJ1-1; TRBD1 matches 9 bases. V lost 6 bases, J lost 7 bases, and 6 bases stayed unmatched. This CDR3 region has 13 residues. Germline V gene lookup returns CDR1 MNHNY and CDR2 SVGAGI (reference sequence). The CDR3 region is CASRYGTGSEAFF. The CDR3 DNA reads as TGTGCCAGCAGGTACGGGACAGGGAGTGAAGCTTTCTTT.

This clonotype was seen a few times. The chain recombines TRBV2 with TRBJ2-7, with unresolved D. This CDR3 region has 14 residues. Germline CDR1 and CDR2: SNHLY and FYNNEI. V lost 2 bases and J lost 6, with 14 bases in between. The CDR3 protein is CASSERVSAIEQYF. The CDR3 coding sequence is TGTGCCAGCAGTGAACGGGTCAGCGCTATCGAGCAGTACTTC.

This clonotype turned up a few times. The gene calls are TRBV10-3 and TRBJ2-5; D is unresolved. The length of the CDR3 is 14 residues. Per germline, CDR1 ENHRY and CDR2 SYGVKD. V lost 4 bases and J 11 bases, leaving 20 bases between the germline ends. The CDR3 spells CAISGTLADNWQYF. Here the CDR3 DNA reads TGTGCCATCAGTGGGACCTTAGCCGATAATTGGCAGTACTTC.

The chain links TRBV12-3 or TRBV12-4 to TRBJ2-1; 7 bases are shared with TRBD2. The CDR3 has 15 amino acids. V dropped 1 base and J dropped 8; count of bases not matched to a gene: 8. The CDR3 coding sequence is TGTGCCAGCAGTTTAGTCTTGCGGGGGTCGGATGAGCAGTTCTTC. Translated, it gives CASSLVLRGSDEQFF.

This clonotype was counted a few times. The J gene is TRBJ1-2, the V gene TRBV5-1, with D perhaps TRBD1 (5 bases). Trimming cost V 3 bases and J 2 bases, with 11 bases left between them. There are 14 residues in the CDR3. Germline-derived CDR1 and CDR2 are SGHRS and YFSETQ. CDR3 in DNA: TGCGCCAGCAGCTCCCACGGGGCCAACTATGGCTACACCTTC. The encoded protein is CASSSHGANYGYTF.

This clonotype appeared a few times. The rearrangement uses TRBV3-1 and TRBJ2-7; 11 bases fit TRBD2. With V trimmed by 4 bases and J by 5 bases, 7 bases remained unmatched. CDR3 length: 15 amino acids. Looked up from germline, CDR1 is LGHDT and CDR2 is YNNKEL (reference sequence). The CDR3 protein is CASSPGTSGNNEQYF. For the CDR3, the DNA is TGTGCCAGCAGCCCGGGGACTAGCGGAAATAACGAGCAGTACTTC.

The V call is TRBV30, the J call TRBJ2-7; 7 bases line up with TRBD2. CDR3 length: 14 amino acids. Germline values: CDR1 GTSNPN, CDR2 SVGIG (reference sequence). The V segment lost 3 bases and the J segment 0 bases; nucleotides outside the gene matches: 5. The CDR3 spells CAWRGAGDSYEQYF. Written as DNA, the CDR3 is TGTGCCTGGAGAGGGGCGGGAGACTCCTACGAGCAGTACTTC.

The chain joins TRBV9 to TRBJ2-2, with D possibly TRBD1 on 5 matching bases. Trimming removed 3 bases from V and 3 bases from J, with 9 bases in between. Germline lookup yields CDR1 SGDLS and CDR2 YYNGEE. The CDR3 consists of 14 residues. The DNA of the CDR3 is TGTGCCAGCAGCGAAGGGGCCCACACCGGGGAGCTGTTTTTT. Translated, it gives CASSEGAHTGELFF.

This chain links TRBV7-9 with TRBJ2-1, with D unclear. The V end lost 8 bases, the J end lost 10 bases, and 18 bases lay between the germline ends. The length of the CDR3 is 13 residues. Germline V CDR1 and CDR2: SEHNR, FQNEAQ (reference sequence). CDR3 residues: CASSTPSRAEQFF. CDR3 in DNA: TGTGCCAGCTCTACTCCATCGAGAGCCGAGCAGTTCTTC. The full variable domain, its missing parts supplied by reference TRBV7-9 and TRBJ2-1, is DTGVSQNPRHKITKRGQNVTFRCDPISEHNRLYWYRQTLGQGPEFLTYFQNEAQLEKSRLLSDRFSAERPKGSFSTLEIQRTEQGDSAMYLCASSTPSRAEQFFGPGTRLTVL.

The gene calls are TRBV7-9 and TRBJ1-2; possible D gene TRBD1, 6 bases. This CDR3 is built from 15 residues. Trimming left V 6 bases short and J 2 bases short, with 16 bases between. CDR1 and CDR2 from the germline V gene are SEHNR and FQNEAQ (reference sequence). The CDR3 spells CASSLKGTFNYGYTF. DNA of the CDR3: TGTGCCAGCAGTCTCAAGGGGACATTCAACTATGGCTACACCTTC.

This clonotype has just a few counts. J is TRBJ2-7 and V is TRBV27, with TRBD2 matching over 11 bases. The CDR3 covers 16 residues. Germline V CDR1 and CDR2: MNHEY, SMNVEV (reference sequence). V lost 5 bases to trimming and J lost 0 bases; unmatched junction nucleotides: 6. The CDR3 is CASSPSSGRYSYEQYF. The CDR3 nucleotides read TGTGCCAGCAGTCCGTCTAGCGGGAGGTACTCCTACGAGCAGTACTTC.

V is TRBV28 and J is TRBJ2-7; 7 positions agree with TRBD2. J was trimmed by 2 bases and V by 8 bases; bases with no gene match: 6. From germline, CDR1 is MDHEN and CDR2 SYDVKM. The CDR3 sequence is 13 residues long. The CDR3 is CASRTGGTYEQYF. Written as DNA, the CDR3 is TGTGCCAGCCGGACGGGAGGAACCTACGAGCAGTACTTC.

This clonotype appeared a few times. V gene TRBV3-1 combines with J gene TRBJ2-1, with D tentatively TRBD1 (5 bases). The CDR3 runs 16 residues. Germline V gene sequence: CDR1 LGHDT, CDR2 YNNKEL (reference sequence). Trimming took 0 bases from V and 5 from J, leaving 14 bases between them. The CDR3 reads CASSQEGWGANNEQFF. CDR3 bases: TGTGCCAGCAGCCAAGAGGGTTGGGGCGCCAACAATGAGCAGTTCTTC.

This chain uses TRBV6-1 with TRBJ2-5; TRBD2 matches at 10 bases. The CDR3 is 20 residues long. The germline V gene has CDR1 MNHNS and CDR2 SASEGT. V lost 6 bases and J lost 4; bases outside the gene matches: 23. The CDR3 nucleotides read TGTGCCAGCAGGGGGAAAGGGAGTTTTAGCGGGGGGACCTCCTTAGAGACCCAGTACTTC. Translated: CASRGKGSFSGGTSLETQYF.

The chain has TRBV5-8 and TRBJ2-7; no clear D. Germline loops: CDR1 SGHTS, CDR2 YDEGEE. The CDR3 consists of 13 residues. The germline V and J ends were trimmed by 3 bases and 2 bases, with 9 bases remaining between them. The CDR3 region is CASSSSTTYEQYF. In DNA form, the CDR3 reads TGTGCCAGCAGCTCTTCAACAACCTACGAGCAGTACTTC.

This clonotype was observed a few times. The chain uses TRBV20-1 and TRBJ2-5; 8 bases match TRBD1. V lost 4 bases and J lost 4; bases outside the gene matches: 11. CDR1 is DFQATT and CDR2 is SNEGSKA in the germline V gene (reference sequence). The CDR3 sequence is 15 residues long. The CDR3 is CSATRTQGAAETQYF. The CDR3 DNA sequence: TGCAGTGCTACGCGAACTCAGGGGGCGGCAGAGACCCAGTACTTC.

This clonotype has just a few counts. The chain uses TRBV5-1 and TRBJ2-7, with 12 nucleotides matching TRBD2. CDR3 size: 12 residues. The germline gives CDR1 SGHRS, CDR2 YFSETQ. V gave up 3 bases and J gave up 12 bases; unmatched junction bases: 4. The CDR3 loop reads CASSSGLAGPYF. CDR3 coding DNA: TGCGCCAGCAGCTCGGGACTAGCGGGCCCGTACTTC. Full variable domain (missing parts from reference TRBV5-1 and TRBJ2-7): KAGVTQTPRYLIKTRGQQVTLSCSPISGHRSVSWYQQTPGQGLQFLFEYFSETQRNKGNFPGRFSGRQFSNSRSEMNVSTLELGDSALYLCASSSGLAGPYFGPGTRLTVT.

Notes on this clonotype: An end of the junction does not agree with germline; a read error may underlie this. V usage is TRBV14 and J usage is TRBJ1-1; no reliable D call. This CDR3 is built from 16 residues. Germline CDR1 is SGHDN and CDR2 is FVKESK. The CDR3 protein is CASSQEPALMNAEAFF. CDR3 in DNA: TGTGCCAGCAGCCAAGAGCCAGCCCTAATGAACGCTGAAGCTTTCTTT. Using reference TRBV14 and TRBJ1-1 for the parts outside the CDR3, the full variable domain is EAGVTQFPSHSVIEKGQTVTLRCDPISGHDNLYWYRRVMGKEIKFLLHFVKESKQDESGMPNNRFLAERTGGTYSTLKVQPAELEDSGVYFCASSQEPALMNAEAFFGQGTRLTVV.

A few counts support this clonotype. V usage is TRBV12-3 or TRBV12-4 and J usage is TRBJ1-1; D remains ambiguous. Deletions cut 7 bases from V and 1 base from J, with 10 bases between. This CDR3 is built from 13 residues. The CDR3 nucleotides read TGTGCCAGCACCGACCGGGCGAACACTGAAGCTTTCTTT. Translating it yields CASTDRANTEAFF.

This clonotype showed up just a few times. V gene TRBV7-3 combines with J gene TRBJ1-6; D gene ambiguous. This CDR3 has 14 residues. Trimming left V 3 bases short and J 7 bases short, with 10 bases between. In germline, CDR1 is SGHTA, CDR2 FQGTGA. The CDR3 DNA reads TGTGCCAGCAGCTTTGGACGCACAAATTCACCCCTCCACTTT. Amino acid sequence: CASSFGRTNSPLHF.

The rearrangement joins TRBV29-1 to TRBJ2-4; maybe TRBD1 (5 bases). Germline V CDR1 and CDR2: SQVTM, ANQGSEA. This CDR3 is 16 amino acids long. Trimming removed 3 bases at V and 6 bases at J, with 21 bases between. CDR3 region: CSVDDLRGSSRNIQYF. The CDR3 region has the DNA TGCAGCGTTGATGATCTTAGGGGCAGTAGCCGAAACATTCAGTACTTC.

V usage is TRBV9 and J usage is TRBJ2-1, with D possibly matching TRBD1 (6 bases). The CDR3 runs 14 residues. Germline lookup yields CDR1 SGDLS and CDR2 YYNGEE. V lost 4 bases and J lost 9, with 17 bases in between. The CDR3 bases are TGTGCCAGCAGCTTAAGACAGGCAGGTGGTGAGCAGTTCTTC. It codes for CASSLRQAGGEQFF. Full variable domain (missing parts from reference TRBV9 and TRBJ2-1): DSGVTQTPKHLITATGQRVTLRCSPRSGDLSVYWYQQSLDQGLQFLIQYYNGEERAKGNILERFSAQQFPDLHSELNLSSLELGDSALYFCASSLRQAGGEQFFGPGTRLTVL.